This TCR beta chain derives from a study of T cells in Graves' hyperthyroidism and ophthalmopathy. Exclusions: uncontrolled infection, other autoimmune disease, pregnancy, lactation. Study-wide findings and caveats: Most clonotypes that expanded in the thyroid above 0.001 also showed up in blood.

Germline values: CDR1 SEHNR, CDR2 FQNEAQ (reference sequence). The CDR3 totals 14 residues. Trimming took 2 bases from V and 3 from J, leaving 7 bases between them. TCR beta CDR3 region amplification was performed from RNA transcripts. The TCR CDR3 was amplified in a first-round RT-PCR using the HTBI primer set. One entry per CDR3 protein, called by TCRdb with MiXCR from the multiplex PCR reads. The table has 500,000 to 800,000 distinct CDR3 sequences, about 45% seen once. This clonotype came up many times. No antigen is known for it. The sequence derives from an adult man with Graves' disease, either hyperthyroidism or ophthalmopathy (not recorded which). J is TRBJ2-2 and V is TRBV7-9, with unresolved D. Sequencing was done on a sample of peripheral blood or thyroid tissue (not recorded which). The CDR3 bases are TGTGCCAGCAGCTTAACTCTGCACACCGGGGAGCTGTTTTTT. Encoded protein: CASSLTLHTGELFF.